A single sample is the source of the 32 T cell receptor beta chains below, sequenced in a study of regulatory T cells in long-lasting Graves disease. Time point indicated: persistent/refractory GD, antithyroid drugs over 5 years with positive TRAb. The TCR library used RNA extracted from PBMCs. CDR3-region Arm-PCR and iRepertoire HTBI primers produced the TCR beta libraries. TCRdb recomputed calls from the multiplex PCR reads with MiXCR, one row per CDR3 protein. The sample records roughly 490,000 distinct CDR3 sequences, under 25% being singletons. The specimen comprised peripheral blood mononuclear cells (PBMCs), sampled when the disease was refractory, from a patient treated with antithyroid drugs. These receptors all stem from a female donor with Graves disease.

This clonotype was detected many times. The V gene is TRBV6-1, the J gene TRBJ1-1, with D tentatively TRBD1 (6 bases). The CDR3 extends over 15 amino acids. The V end lost 2 bases, the J end lost 4 bases, and 14 bases lay between the germline ends. CDR1 is MNHNS and CDR2 is SASEGT in the germline V gene. CDR3 bases: TGTGCCAGCAGTGAACAAACAGGGCGACTCACTGAAGCTTTCTTT. Its translation: CASSEQTGRLTEAFF.

This clonotype occurred many times. The chain combines TRBV28 with TRBJ2-7; D perhaps matches TRBD2 (7 bases). The CDR3 extends over 14 amino acids. Germline CDR1 and CDR2: MDHEN and SYDVKM. With 7 bases removed from V and 3 bases from J, the gap between germline ends came to 16 bases. CDR3 coding DNA: TGTGCCAGCACCGAGGGGGGGGTAGGCTACGAGCAGTACTTC. Translated, it gives CASTEGGVGYEQYF.

V and J are TRBV7-6 and TRBJ2-5; TRBD2 matches at 13 bases. After removal of 4 bases from V and 5 bases from J, the junction contained 7 bases not matched to a gene. Germline values: CDR1 SGHVS, CDR2 FNYEAQ. The CDR3 contains 16 residues. CDR3 residues: CASSSLAGGPRETQYF. CDR3 nucleotide sequence: TGTGCCAGCAGCTCACTAGCGGGAGGGCCTCGGGAGACCCAGTACTTC.

At least ten counts were recorded for this clonotype. V is TRBV11-2 and J is TRBJ1-1; no definite D call. With 4 bases removed from V and 5 bases from J, the gap between germline ends came to 26 bases. This CDR3 spans 18 amino acids. Germline V lookup: CDR1 SGHAT, CDR2 FQNNGV. CDR3 nucleotide sequence: TGTGCCAGCAGCTCGACCTATTCCGACCACAAGTCATCGACTGAAGCTTTCTTT. This gives the protein CASSSTYSDHKSSTEAFF.

In its sample, this clonotype was seen a few times. The J gene is TRBJ2-7, the V gene TRBV20-1; 7 nucleotides agree with TRBD1. The CDR3 length is 12 residues. Germline lookup yields CDR1 DFQATT and CDR2 SNEGSKA (reference sequence). The V gene end was trimmed by 6 bases and the J gene end by 5 bases; junction bases not matched to a gene: 7. As DNA, the CDR3 is TGCAGTGCCGACGAGACAGGGAACGAGCAGTACTTC. Its translation is CSADETGNEQYF.

This clonotype was seen only a few times. The rearrangement joins TRBV6-5 to TRBJ1-2; perhaps TRBD1 as D (5 bases). CDR3 length equals 15 residues. V lost 0 bases and J lost 4, with 12 bases in between. Germline V gene data show CDR1 as MNHEY and CDR2 as SVGAGI. The CDR3 protein is CASSYSKTDIYGYTF. The CDR3 coding sequence is TGTGCCAGCAGTTACTCCAAGACGGACATCTATGGCTACACCTTC.

This clonotype was observed at least ten times. This chain connects TRBV28 to TRBJ2-7; D possibly corresponds to TRBD2 (5 bases). The CDR3 has 14 residues. From germline, CDR1 is MDHEN and CDR2 SYDVKM. V shed 3 bases and J shed 0 bases, with 9 bases lying between them. In DNA form, the CDR3 reads TGTGCCAGCAGTTTTGAGGGCTACTCCTACGAGCAGTACTTC. Amino acid sequence: CASSFEGYSYEQYF.

This clonotype was counted a few times. This sequence joins TRBV11-2 and TRBJ2-2; D call uncertain. The V end lost 0 bases, the J end lost 7 bases, and 6 bases lay between the germline ends. CDR3 length equals 13 residues. Germline V gene sequence: CDR1 SGHAT, CDR2 FQNNGV. The CDR3 bases are TGTGCCAGCAGCTTAGATCGTGACGGGGAGCTGTTTTTT. Its protein is CASSLDRDGELFF.

This clonotype occurred a few times. J is TRBJ2-7 and V is TRBV20-1; 8 bases align to TRBD2. Germline loops: CDR1 DFQATT, CDR2 SNEGSKA (reference sequence). The CDR3 spans 15 residues. Trimming removed 6 bases from V and 0 bases from J; junction bases left unmatched: 10. The CDR3 DNA reads TGCAGTGCAAATCTAGGACGGGAGGGCTCCTACGAGCAGTACTTC. Translated, it gives CSANLGREGSYEQYF.

This clonotype showed up many times. The gene calls are TRBV11-2 and TRBJ2-7; 9 bases map to TRBD1. Germline CDR1 SGHAT, CDR2 FQNNGV. Unmatched junction bases numbered 6, after V lost 5 bases and J lost 1 base. The CDR3 covers 15 residues. The CDR3 sequence: CASSPTGTGSYEQYF. The CDR3 DNA reads TGTGCCAGCAGCCCCACCGGGACAGGGTCCTACGAGCAGTACTTC. The variable domain in full, with the rest retrieved from reference TRBV11-2 and TRBJ2-7, is EAGVAQSPRYKIIEKRQSVAFWCNPISGHATLYWYQQILGQGPKLLIQFQNNGVVDDSQLPKDRFSAERLKGVDSTLKIQPAKLEDSAVYLCASSPTGTGSYEQYFGPGTRLTVT.

Written as DNA, the CDR3 is TGTGCCAGCAGCCAAGATCTAGCGGGAGTGAAAGAGACCCAGTACTTC. Protein sequence: CASSQDLAGVKETQYF. This chain uses TRBV4-2 with TRBJ2-5, with 10 bases identical to TRBD2. Trimming at V came to 0 bases and at J to 3 bases, leaving 4 bases not matched to a gene. The CDR3 is made up of 16 amino acids. Germline loops: CDR1 LGHNA, CDR2 YNFKEQ.

This clonotype was detected many times. This rearrangement joins TRBV10-3 to TRBJ1-2; D perhaps matches TRBD1 (5 bases). CDR1 is ENHRY and CDR2 is SYGVKD in the germline V gene. V was cut by 2 bases and J by 3 bases, with 13 bases left in between. This CDR3 has 15 residues. The CDR3 sequence is CAISETTDIYYGYTF. DNA for the CDR3: TGTGCCATCAGTGAGACGACAGATATCTACTATGGCTACACCTTC.

This sequence joins TRBV6-2 or TRBV6-3 and TRBJ1-1; 8 positions match TRBD1. V lost 0 bases and J lost 7; bases outside the gene matches: 4. This CDR3 is built from 14 residues. Germline V gives CDR1 MNHEY, CDR2 SVGEGT. In DNA form, the CDR3 reads TGTGCCAGCAGTTACTCCGACAGGGGCAGTGAAGCTTTCTTT. This codes for CASSYSDRGSEAFF.

In this sample, this clonotype turned up many times. The CDR3: CASSATGTDNYGYTF. CDR3 nucleotide sequence: TGTGCCAGCAGTGCCACCGGGACAGACAACTATGGCTACACCTTC. The rearrangement uses TRBV28 and TRBJ1-2; 7 nucleotides agree with TRBD1. The CDR3 has 15 amino acids. Trimming took 5 bases from V and 2 from J; bases not matched to a gene: 8. Germline CDR1 reads MDHEN; CDR2 reads SYDVKM.

This clonotype was counted many times. This chain connects TRBV7-2 to TRBJ2-5, with 8 bases aligning to TRBD2. Germline V gene data show CDR1 as SGHTA and CDR2 as FQGNSA. This CDR3 has 16 amino acids. Trimming cost V 1 base and J 2 bases; bases outside gene matches: 6. CDR3 DNA sequence: TGTGCCAGCAGCTTAGGCCCCACTAGCGGTCAAGAGACCCAGTACTTC. Its translation is CASSLGPTSGQETQYF.

In regard to this clonotype: This may stem from a read error, because a much larger clone lies one nucleotide away. As the CDR3 is not closed by the conserved phenylalanine or tryptophan, this likely results from a read error. The chain links TRBV7-2 to TRBJ1-5; D is perhaps TRBD1 (5 bases). The CDR3 is made up of 12 amino acids. V was cut by 5 bases and J by 7 bases, with 9 bases left in between. The germline gives CDR1 SGHTA, CDR2 FQGNSA. CDR3 amino acids: CASSTREQPQHS. The CDR3 DNA follows: TGTGCCAGCAGCACCAGGGAACAGCCCCAGCATTCT.

This clonotype was counted between two and nine times. V gene TRBV19 combines with J gene TRBJ1-2; TRBD1 is a possible D gene (6 bases). The CDR3 consists of 13 residues. V was cut by 8 bases and J by 5 bases, with 15 bases left in between. The germline CDR1 and CDR2 sequences are LNHDA and SQIVND (reference sequence). CDR3 amino acids: CASRFDRNYGYTF. The CDR3 DNA is TGTGCCAGTCGCTTCGACAGGAATTATGGCTACACCTTC.

V is TRBV28 and J is TRBJ1-2, with 7 positions matching TRBD1. The CDR3 is made up of 13 amino acids. The V gene's germline CDR1 is MDHEN and CDR2 SYDVKM. The V gene end was trimmed by 6 bases and the J gene end by 6 bases; junction bases not matched to a gene: 7. CDR3: CASRPTGAHGYTF. CDR3 sequence (DNA): TGTGCCAGCAGACCTACAGGGGCGCATGGCTACACCTTC.

There are a few counts of this clonotype. CDR3 loop: CSGCGTLNTEAFF. Here the CDR3 DNA reads TGCAGCGGCTGCGGGACATTAAACACTGAAGCTTTCTTT. The chain couples TRBV29-1 to TRBJ1-1, with a tentative D call TRBD1 (6 bases). CDR3 size: 13 residues. With 7 bases removed from V and 2 bases from J, the gap between germline ends came to 14 bases. Germline V gene sequence: CDR1 SQVTM, CDR2 ANQGSEA.

This clonotype was counted ten times or more. The chain recombines TRBV12-3 or TRBV12-4 with TRBJ1-2, with TRBD1 matching over 8 bases. The CDR3 consists of 14 residues. Trimming took 5 bases from V and 3 from J; bases not matched to a gene: 5. The CDR3, as DNA: TGTGCCAGCAGTAGCTCGACAGGGGACTATGGCTACACCTTC. As protein: CASSSSTGDYGYTF.

This chain uses TRBV5-1 with TRBJ1-2; 9 bases are shared with TRBD1. The V gene end was trimmed by 4 bases and the J gene end by 8 bases; junction bases not matched to a gene: 9. The CDR3 covers 14 residues. CDR1 and CDR2 (germline): SGHRS, YFSETQ. The CDR3: CASSDGYRGLGYTF. The DNA for the CDR3 is TGCGCCAGCAGCGACGGGTACAGGGGGCTCGGCTACACCTTC.

Only a few counts were recorded for this clonotype. J is TRBJ1-5 and V is TRBV28; possible D gene TRBD1, 6 bases. V gave up 3 bases and J gave up 4 bases, with 10 bases separating them. Germline CDR1 reads MDHEN; CDR2 reads SYDVKM. The CDR3 is made up of 14 amino acids. The CDR3 DNA reads TGTGCCAGCAGTTTCTTACAGGGTAATCAGCCCCAGCATTTT. Its protein is CASSFLQGNQPQHF.

Remarks on this clonotype: A much more abundant neighbour one base away suggests this may be a read error. The V call is TRBV7-3, the J call TRBJ1-1, with D maybe TRBD1 (5 bases). The CDR3 consists of 14 residues. V was pared by 5 bases and J by 1 base, with 11 bases between. Looked up from germline, CDR1 is SGHTA and CDR2 is FQGTGA. CDR3 in DNA: TGTGCCAGCAGCCATCGGGGCCCGAACACTGAAGCTTTCTTT. It is translated as CASSHRGPNTEAFF. Full variable domain (missing parts from reference TRBV7-3 and TRBJ1-1): GAGVSQTPSNKVTEKGKYVELRCDPISGHTALYWYRQSLGQGPEFLIYFQGTGAADDSGLPNDRFFAVRPEGSVSTLKIQRTERGDSAVYLCASSHRGPNTEAFFGQGTRLTVV.

This clonotype has at least ten counts. V is TRBV2 and J is TRBJ2-5, with 7 bases that match TRBD1. CDR1 and CDR2 (germline): SNHLY, FYNNEI. J gave up 2 bases and V 4 bases, and 4 bases lay outside the gene matches. The CDR3 extends over 14 amino acids. CDR3 sequence (DNA): TGTGCCAGCAGTGTGGCAGGGGGACAAGAGACCCAGTACTTC. Translating gives CASSVAGGQETQYF.

This clonotype has ten or more counts. CDR3 sequence: CASSDTGQPYGYTF. CDR3 nucleotides: TGTGCCAGCAGTGACACGGGACAGCCCTATGGCTACACCTTC. The J gene is TRBJ1-2, the V gene TRBV2; TRBD1 matches 7 bases. Germline-derived CDR1 and CDR2 are SNHLY and FYNNEI. The CDR3 extends over 14 amino acids. Losses at the gene ends were 3 bases for V and 4 bases for J; bases not matched to a gene: 5. Full variable domain (rest looked up from reference TRBV2 and TRBJ1-2): EPEVTQTPSHQVTQMGQEVILRCVPISNHLYFYWYRQILGQKVEFLVSFYNNEISEKSEIFDDQFSVERPDGSNFTLKIRSTKLEDSAMYFCASSDTGQPYGYTFGSGTRLTVV.

The rearrangement uses TRBV3-1 and TRBJ1-1; unclear D gene. CDR1 and CDR2 from the germline V gene are LGHDT and YNNKEL (reference sequence). V lost 1 base to trimming and J lost 1 base, with 7 bases between them. This CDR3 comprises 14 residues. CDR3: CASSQGLENTEAFF. Here the CDR3 DNA reads TGTGCCAGCAGCCAAGGTCTTGAGAACACTGAAGCTTTCTTT. Complete variable domain (other parts from reference TRBV3-1 and TRBJ1-1): DTAVSQTPKYLVTQMGNDKSIKCEQNLGHDTMYWYKQDSKKFLKIMFSYNNKELIINETVPNRFSPKSPDKAHLNLHINSLELGDSAVYFCASSQGLENTEAFFGQGTRLTVV.

Turning to this clonotype: A much larger clone differs by one base, so this may be a read error. This sequence joins TRBV2 and TRBJ2-6; D not certain. This CDR3 has 13 amino acids. Trimming removed 8 bases from V and 3 bases from J, with 8 bases in between. Germline V gene sequence: CDR1 SNHLY, CDR2 FYNNEI. This CDR3 is CASLGLGANVLTF. CDR3 sequence (DNA): TGTGCCAGCCTGGGTCTTGGGGCCAACGTCCTGACTTTC.

The sample holds a few counts of this clonotype. This rearrangement joins TRBV10-3 to TRBJ1-1; D gene unclear. The CDR3 consists of 14 residues. Per germline, CDR1 ENHRY and CDR2 SYGVKD. V lost 9 bases and J lost 0, with 14 bases in between. CDR3 in DNA: TGTGCCATAGGTACTGGGGAATTGAACACTGAAGCTTTCTTT. It translates to CAIGTGELNTEAFF.

This clonotype was found a few times. The chain has TRBV7-2 and TRBJ1-6, with D uncertain. CDR1 is SGHTA and CDR2 is FQGNSA in the germline V gene. V dropped 2 bases and J dropped 5 bases, with 13 bases sitting between them. The CDR3 spans 16 residues. In DNA, the CDR3 is TGTGCCAGCAGCTTAATACAGATACAGAATAATTCACCCCTCCACTTT. The encoded protein is CASSLIQIQNNSPLHF.

This clonotype was observed many times. This chain connects TRBV7-8 to TRBJ2-5, with TRBD2 matching 10 bases. Germline V CDR1 and CDR2: SGHVS, FQNEAQ. Trimming at V came to 5 bases and at J to 5 bases, leaving 8 bases not matched to a gene. The CDR3 is 15 amino acids. DNA for the CDR3: TGTGCCAGCAGCCCCACTAGCGGGAAGGTGGAGACCCAGTACTTC. Its protein product is CASSPTSGKVETQYF.

The chain employs TRBV20-1 and TRBJ1-2, with no clear D. The CDR3 is 16 amino acids. Germline V gives CDR1 DFQATT, CDR2 SNEGSKA (reference sequence). The germline V and J ends were trimmed by 0 bases and 2 bases, with 16 bases remaining between them. The CDR3 loop is CSARDEGVGKNYGYTF. In DNA, the CDR3 is TGCAGTGCTAGAGATGAAGGTGTTGGGAAAAACTATGGCTACACCTTC.

Turning to this clonotype: The final CDR3 position lacks the conserved phenylalanine or tryptophan, pointing to a likely read error. The chain joins TRBV20-1 to TRBJ2-5, with D maybe TRBD1 (5 bases). Germline assignment: CDR1 DFQATT and CDR2 SNEGSKA (reference sequence). This CDR3 has 13 residues. V was clipped by 6 bases and J by 2 bases, with 13 bases between them. CDR3 sequence: CSAKKTAQETQYL. The DNA for the CDR3 is TGCAGTGCGAAGAAGACAGCTCAAGAGACCCAGTACCTC.